This T cell receptor beta chain was identified in a study of blood T cell repertoires in COVID-19. About the study: The United States, Italy and Spain were the sources of the acute and convalescent COVID-19 samples. T cells, B-cell-depleted T cells, or PBMCs supplied cDNA or gDNA.

V dropped 6 bases and J dropped 1 base, with 12 bases sitting between them. CDR3 length: 14 residues. Germline V CDR1 and CDR2: LNHDA, SQIVND (reference sequence). Original processing methods: Estimates of nucleated cell counts were drawn from the amplification of reference gene primers. Produced via immunoSEQ multiplex PCR; TCRdb's table is partial and in-frame only. That table is the source of V, J and clone size, and D and trimming were worked out from the DNA. Found here are about 48,000 clones, about nine tenths of them singletons; the top ten hold 2% to 3%. The chain is built from TRBV19 and TRBJ1-1; D may be TRBD1 (5 bases). This sequence originates from a woman of 80 years or more with COVID-19, enrolled during active disease. Sample: peripheral blood. The CDR3 sequence: CASRNRQKNTEAFF. For the CDR3, the DNA is TGTGCCAGTAGAAATCGACAGAAGAACACTGAAGCTTTCTTT.